The 16 T cell receptor beta chains presented below share a single source sample, sequenced in a study of T cells after yellow fever vaccination. TCRdb analysed the 5' RACE reads with MiXCR anew, one entry per CDR3 protein. The table has some 600,000 distinct CDR3 sequences, about 15% seen once. The sample here was PBMCs, taken about 5 days after the first yellow fever vaccination. The receptors come from a man between 18 and 29 years old who received the YFV17D yellow fever vaccine.

The J gene is TRBJ1-2, the V gene TRBV7-2, with 12 bases lining up with TRBD1. Germline lookup yields CDR1 SGHTA and CDR2 FQGNSA. This CDR3 is built from 18 residues. J gave up 4 bases and V 2 bases, and 11 bases lay outside the gene matches. In DNA, the CDR3 is TGTGCCAGCAGCTTATCGCTCGGGACAGGGGGCGCCTTCTATGGCTACACCTTC. Amino acids: CASSLSLGTGGAFYGYTF. Variable domain in full (rest from reference TRBV7-2 and TRBJ1-2): GAGVSQSPSNKVTEKGKDVELRCDPISGHTALYWYRQSLGQGLEFLIYFQGNSAPDKSGLPSDRFSAERTGGSVSTLTIQRTQQEDSAVYLCASSLSLGTGGAFYGYTFGSGTRLTVV.

In its sample, this clonotype was seen many times. A read error may account for a junction end that differs from germline. The J gene is TRBJ2-7, the V gene TRBV5-1; D is unresolved. This CDR3 is 11 amino acids long. CDR1 is SGHRS and CDR2 is YFSETQ in the germline V gene. As DNA, the CDR3 is TGTGCCAGCAGCTTAGCCTACGAGCAGTACTTC. Translation: CASSLAYEQYF.

This sequence joins TRBV5-4 and TRBJ2-1; D might be TRBD2 (6 bases). Per germline, CDR1 SGHNT and CDR2 YYREEE (reference sequence). Deletions cut 7 bases from V and 5 bases from J, with 19 bases between. CDR3 length: 15 amino acids. The CDR3 reads CASALDGGGDNEQFF. CDR3 bases: TGTGCCAGCGCCCTTGATGGTGGCGGGGACAATGAGCAGTTCTTC.

This clonotype has just a few counts. The V call is TRBV6-1, the J call TRBJ1-4; perhaps TRBD1 as D (5 bases). CDR3 length: 16 residues. Trimming pared 0 bases from V and 7 bases from J, leaving 15 bases between. CDR1 and CDR2 (germline): MNHNS, SASEGT. The CDR3 coding sequence is TGTGCCAGCAGTGAAGCGTGGGGGAGGTATGGTGAAAAACTGTTTTTT. It translates to CASSEAWGRYGEKLFF.

The chain links TRBV20-1 to TRBJ2-2; TRBD1 matches at 10 bases. CDR3 length equals 16 residues. V lost 1 base and J lost 6; bases outside the gene matches: 8. Germline V gene data show CDR1 as DFQATT and CDR2 as SNEGSKA (reference sequence). The DNA for the CDR3 is TGCAGTGCTAGAGGGGGGGGACAGGGGTCCGCCGGGGAGCTGTTTTTT. Amino acids: CSARGGGQGSAGELFF.

V gene TRBV5-1 combines with J gene TRBJ1-1, with D possibly matching TRBD1 (5 bases). Germline V CDR1 and CDR2: SGHRS, YFSETQ. The ends were cut back, 4 bases at V and 6 bases at J, with 16 bases in the middle. The CDR3 covers 14 residues. The CDR3 sequence: CASSARLGGSEAFF. Written as DNA, the CDR3 is TGCGCCAGCAGCGCGAGACTGGGGGGTTCTGAAGCTTTCTTT. Combining the CDR3 with reference TRBV5-1 and TRBJ1-1 gives the whole variable domain KAGVTQTPRYLIKTRGQQVTLSCSPISGHRSVSWYQQTPGQGLQFLFEYFSETQRNKGNFPGRFSGRQFSNSRSEMNVSTLELGDSALYLCASSARLGGSEAFFGQGTRLTVV.

This clonotype was picked up a small number of times. The chain couples TRBV20-1 to TRBJ2-7; 10 nucleotides line up with TRBD1. Trimming removed 2 bases from V and 4 bases from J; junction bases left unmatched: 2. The CDR3 consists of 13 residues. Germline V CDR1 and CDR2: DFQATT, SNEGSKA (reference sequence). Here the CDR3 DNA reads TGCAGTGCTAGAAGGGACAGGGGTTACGAGCAGTACTTC. Translating gives CSARRDRGYEQYF.

The chain couples TRBV3-1 to TRBJ2-6, with D perhaps matching TRBD2 (6 bases). The CDR3 loop spans 20 amino acids. V was clipped by 0 bases and J by 4 bases, with 22 bases between them. CDR1 is LGHDT, CDR2 YNNKEL, per germline (reference sequence). The CDR3 sequence is CASSQDLGQARREGANVLTF. CDR3 nucleotide sequence: TGTGCCAGCAGCCAAGATCTGGGGCAGGCCAGGCGGGAAGGGGCCAACGTCCTGACTTTC.

The chain has TRBV10-3 and TRBJ1-4; D gene ambiguous. Germline CDR1 and CDR2: ENHRY and SYGVKD. This CDR3 contains 15 residues. Trimming pared 2 bases from V and 6 bases from J, leaving 13 bases between. This CDR3 is CAISEGPGLHEKLFF. The CDR3 DNA sequence: TGTGCCATCAGTGAGGGGCCAGGTTTACATGAAAAACTGTTTTTT.

This clonotype was seen a handful of times. The chain uses TRBV7-2 and TRBJ2-7, with D perhaps matching TRBD2 (5 bases). The CDR3 has 14 residues. With 2 bases removed from V and 3 bases from J, the gap between germline ends came to 11 bases. The V gene's germline CDR1 is SGHTA and CDR2 FQGNSA. This chain's CDR3 is CASSLLGSFYEQYF. CDR3 bases: TGTGCCAGCAGCTTATTAGGGAGCTTCTACGAGCAGTACTTC.

Only a few counts were recorded for this clonotype. The chain employs TRBV6-2 or TRBV6-3 and TRBJ2-7, with 13 bases matching TRBD2. V shed 6 bases and J 0 bases; nucleotides not matched to a gene: 8. Germline values: CDR1 MNHEY, CDR2 SVGEGT. This CDR3 region has 17 residues. CDR3 protein: CASSLRLAGGHSYEQYF. CDR3 in DNA: TGTGCCAGCAGCCTCAGACTAGCGGGGGGCCACTCCTACGAGCAGTACTTC.

This clonotype was recorded a few times. The chain couples TRBV6-1 to TRBJ1-4; 7 nucleotides align to TRBD1. Germline CDR1 is MNHNS and CDR2 is SASEGT. CDR3 size: 16 residues. Trimming cost V 5 bases and J 8 bases; bases outside gene matches: 14. The CDR3 DNA follows: TGTGCCAGCAGTCCGAACCCGACAGGGAGAGGGGAAAAACTGTTTTTT. It translates to CASSPNPTGRGEKLFF.

This clonotype was seen only a few times. The chain couples TRBV5-1 to TRBJ2-1; no clear D. V was cut by 0 bases and J by 4 bases, with 11 bases left in between. This CDR3 comprises 15 residues. The germline V gene encodes CDR1 SGHRS and CDR2 YFSETQ. CDR3 nucleotides: TGCGCCAGCAGCTTGGCCTTACCCCCGTACAATGAGCAGTTCTTC. Translated: CASSLALPPYNEQFF.

The rearrangement joins TRBV11-2 to TRBJ2-7; 9 nucleotides agree with TRBD1. Trimming took 4 bases from V and 0 from J; bases not matched to a gene: 10. CDR1 and CDR2 from the germline V gene are SGHAT and FQNNGV. The CDR3 is made up of 17 amino acids. The DNA for the CDR3 is TGTGCCAGCAGCTCACTCCCCCGGGACAGGGTCTCCTACGAGCAGTACTTC. This sequence encodes CASSSLPRDRVSYEQYF. The entire variable domain, with the rest obtained from reference TRBV11-2 and TRBJ2-7, is as follows: EAGVAQSPRYKIIEKRQSVAFWCNPISGHATLYWYQQILGQGPKLLIQFQNNGVVDDSQLPKDRFSAERLKGVDSTLKIQPAKLEDSAVYLCASSSLPRDRVSYEQYFGPGTRLTVT.

The J gene is TRBJ1-4, the V gene TRBV5-1, with D hard to call. Germline CDR1 SGHRS, CDR2 YFSETQ. The ends were cut back, 0 bases at V and 4 bases at J, with 10 bases in the middle. The CDR3 runs to 15 residues. The CDR3 DNA follows: TGCGCCAGCAGCTTGGGGCCTGCTCGTAATGAAAAACTGTTTTTT. This gives the protein CASSLGPARNEKLFF.

There are many counts of this clonotype. The V call is TRBV20-1, the J call TRBJ1-1; 10 bases agree with TRBD1. CDR3 length: 14 amino acids. Germline V lookup: CDR1 DFQATT, CDR2 SNEGSKA (reference sequence). Losses at the gene ends were 5 bases for V and 5 bases for J; bases not matched to a gene: 8. This CDR3 reads CSAPRQGAITEAFF. The DNA of the CDR3 is TGCAGTGCTCCTCGACAGGGGGCGATTACTGAAGCTTTCTTT.